This T cell receptor (beta chain) was sequenced for a study of cytomegalovirus exposure and HLA in healthy donors. Germline assignment: CDR1 SQVTM and CDR2 ANQGSEA. The ends lost 6 bases at V and 5 bases at J; junction bases unmatched: 10. CDR3 size: 15 residues. Study-level findings and limits: An assumption of roughly uniform sequencing depth across donors underlay the presence/absence analyses. Analysis performed later found 15,000 or so TCR beta sequences associated with HLA alleles at 0.05 false discovery rate.

To note about this clone: No antigen is known for it.

60 Vbeta and 13 Jbeta primers were used in PCR. Some clones are missing from TCRdb's copy, which holds only in-frame ones; the method was immunoSEQ multiplex PCR. This sample's clone table lists roughly 79,000 clones. Donors consisted of healthy bone marrow donors. Sequencing input: PBMCs. This receptor was identified in a man aged 25 to 45 in good health and CMV-seronegative. The chain couples TRBV29-1 to TRBJ2-5; TRBD2 aligns across 12 bases. The CDR3 protein is CSVSSLAGGRETQYF. CDR3 DNA: TGCAGCGTCAGCTCTCTAGCGGGAGGGCGGGAGACCCAGTACTTC.